This T cell receptor (beta chain) was captured in a study of CD8+ T cells in alopecia areata. Overall study results and limits: Sequences from scalp samples also cover resident alphabeta T cells of normal skin.

Of note for this clone: The antigen is undetermined.

This CDR3 spans 15 amino acids. Germline V gene data show CDR1 as LGHNA and CDR2 as YSLEER. The junction had 7 bases not matched to a gene; V was cut back by 3 bases and J by 5 bases. RNA was isolated and reverse transcribed to cDNA, the sequencing template. The data were produced by immunoSEQ multiplex PCR, yet TCRdb's version contains in-frame clones alone and is incomplete. The sample includes around 60,000 clones, 40% to 50% of them seen just once. The authors sorted CD4+ and CD8+ T cells from PBMCs. V gene TRBV4-3 combines with J gene TRBJ2-5, with 9 bases lining up with TRBD2. The sequenced sample was NKG2D-low CD8+ T cells sorted from blood. The TCR originated in a human donor with alopecia areata. In nucleotides, the CDR3 is TGCGCCAGCAGCCATCACGGACTAGCGAGGGAGACCCAGTACTTC. Its protein is CASSHHGLARETQYF.